This TCR beta chain was identified during a study of graft-versus-host responses after intestinal transplantation. General observations from the study: Graft-donor T cell macrochimerism coincided with high graft-versus-host to host-versus-graft clonal ratios in allografts. The recipient marrow held GvH clones, and some of them showed up first in ileum or blood.

This CDR3 region has 15 residues. CDR1 MGHRA and CDR2 YSYEKL come from the germline V gene. Trimming shortened V by 0 bases and J by 1 base, and 9 bases separated the two germline ends. As for this clone: Its specificity is not known.

Here immunoSEQ multiplex PCR was the method, and the copy in TCRdb shows in-frame clones only, minus some. The data hold about 8,200 clones, with more than 85% observed a single time. This clonotype was sampled from a human patient who received an intestinal transplant, so some T cells may come from the graft donor. The chain employs TRBV4-1 and TRBJ2-5, with a tentative D call TRBD1 (5 bases). This specimen consisted of PBMCs, obtained 11 days after intestinal transplantation. CDR3 sequence reads: CASSQDSGLQETQYF. In DNA, the CDR3 is TGCGCCAGCAGCCAAGACTCAGGGCTCCAAGAGACCCAGTACTTC.